A selection of T cell receptor beta chains follows, all from one sample in a study of shared clonotypes between healthy human individuals. The repertoire was sequenced with immunoSEQ multiplex PCR; TCRdb's copy has only in-frame clones and lacks some. The table has approximately 1.5 million clones, roughly 98% seen once; the top ten hold about 0.45%. The material sequenced was naive CD4+ T cells sorted from blood. These TCRs come from a man aged 25-45 years in good health. Both conserved end residues are part of each CDR3. A D gene is named only where the DNA matches it firmly. The size of a clone is reported for some rows only, either as once, few or many, or as a class for expanded clones.

cdr3_length d_call clone_size j_call v_call cdr3_aa cdr3_nt
14 NA NA TRBJ1-1 TRBV18 CASSSSGAPSEAFF TGTGCCAGCTCCTCGAGCGGGGCGCCCTCTGAAGCTTTCTTT
14 TRBD2 NA TRBJ2-7 TRBV7-2 CASSLSGRAYEQYF TGTGCCAGCAGCTTAAGCGGGAGGGCCTACGAGCAGTACTTC
15 NA NA TRBJ1-4 TRBV15 CATSRDRAVGEKLFF TGTGCCACCAGCAGAGATAGGGCAGTGGGGGAAAAACTGTTTTTT
14 NA NA TRBJ2-7 TRBV27 CASSGGDSFYEQYF TGTGCCAGCAGTGGGGGGGACAGTTTCTACGAGCAGTACTTC
13 TRBD2 NA TRBJ2-7 TRBV7-8 CASSPSGGYEQYF TGTGCCAGCAGCCCAAGCGGGGGCTACGAGCAGTACTTC
18 NA once TRBJ1-4 TRBV4-3 CASSQGGSPDSTNEKLFF TGCGCCAGCAGCCAAGGCGGATCTCCGGACAGCACTAATGAAAAACTGTTTTTT
13 NA NA TRBJ1-3 TRBV5-1 CASSSGQENTIYF TGCGCCAGCAGCTCGGGACAAGAGAACACCATATATTTT
13 TRBD1 NA TRBJ2-2 TRBV7-2 CASSYRGAGELFF TGTGCCAGCAGCTACAGGGGGGCCGGGGAGCTGTTTTTT
14 NA once TRBJ2-1 TRBV5-1 CASSLELGEGEQFF TGCGCCAGCAGCTTGGAACTAGGAGAAGGTGAGCAGTTCTTC
16 TRBD2 NA TRBJ2-1 TRBV9 CASSVDLAGGPNEQFF TGTGCCAGCAGCGTAGATCTTGCGGGAGGGCCCAATGAGCAGTTCTTC
12 NA NA TRBJ2-2 TRBV5-6 CASSSPRGELFF TGTGCCAGCAGCTCACCACGCGGGGAGCTGTTTTTT
15 NA NA TRBJ2-3 TRBV7-2 CASSLDWGSTDTQYF TGTGCCAGCAGCTTAGACTGGGGGAGCACAGATACGCAGTATTTT
14 NA NA TRBJ2-2 TRBV7-2 CASSLSYNTGELFF TGTGCCAGCAGCTTATCTTATAACACCGGGGAGCTGTTTTTT
14 TRBD1 NA TRBJ1-1 TRBV6-6 CASSQGERETEAFF TGTGCCAGCAGTCAGGGGGAAAGGGAAACTGAAGCTTTCTTT
12 NA NA TRBJ2-7 TRBV15 CATGRSVYEQYF TGTGCTACCGGCCGTAGCGTCTACGAGCAGTACTTC
15 NA NA TRBJ1-5 TRBV19 CASSQFPGGNQPQHF TGTGCCAGTAGCCAATTCCCGGGGGGCAATCAGCCCCAGCATTTT
14 NA NA TRBJ1-5 TRBV12-2 CASRTRRANQPQHF TGTGCAAGTCGCACTCGACGAGCCAATCAGCCCCAGCATTTT
17 TRBD1 NA TRBJ2-1 TRBV7-9 CASSFGNLGQTYNEQFF TGTGCCAGCAGCTTTGGTAATCTGGGACAGACCTACAATGAGCAGTTCTTC
10 NA NA TRBJ2-1 TRBV20-1 CSPNRNEQFF TGCAGCCCGAATCGGAATGAGCAGTTCTTC
15 NA NA TRBJ2-7 TRBV5-6 CASSLGREPIYEQYF TGTGCCAGCAGCTTAGGTCGGGAGCCAATCTACGAGCAGTACTTC
16 TRBD2 NA TRBJ2-1 TRBV18 CASSRTSGVMGNEQFF TGTGCCAGCTCACGGACTAGCGGGGTGATGGGTAATGAGCAGTTCTTC
14 NA NA TRBJ1-5 TRBV6-5 CASSYLGRGQPQHF TGTGCCAGCAGTTACTTAGGGAGAGGGCAGCCCCAGCATTTT
18 NA NA TRBJ2-7 TRBV28 CASRHNPWVAGVIYEQYF TGTGCCAGCAGGCACAACCCTTGGGTGGCAGGGGTCATATACGAGCAGTACTTC
15 TRBD2 NA TRBJ2-5 TRBV9 CASSVSGSRQETQYF TGTGCCAGCAGCGTAAGCGGGAGTAGACAAGAGACCCAGTACTTC
15 TRBD2 once TRBJ2-3 TRBV25-1 CASSASGRDTDTQYF TGTGCCAGCAGCGCTAGCGGGAGGGACACAGATACGCAGTATTTT
13 TRBD2 NA TRBJ2-5 TRBV29-1 CSVGTSPGETQYF TGCAGCGTTGGGACTAGTCCCGGGGAGACCCAGTACTTC
13 NA NA TRBJ2-7 TRBV7-7 CASSFGENYEQYF TGTGCTAGCAGCTTTGGGGAAAACTACGAGCAGTACTTC
15 TRBD1 NA TRBJ2-1 TRBV15 CATRFQGAAYNEQFF TGTGCCACCAGGTTTCAGGGGGCGGCCTACAATGAGCAGTTCTTC
15 TRBD1 NA TRBJ1-2 TRBV5-1 CASSLGSDRSYGYTF TGCGCCAGCAGCTTGGGGTCGGACAGGTCCTATGGCTACACCTTC
15 TRBD1 NA TRBJ1-2 TRBV5-4 CASSPGQGDNYGYTF TGTGCCAGCAGCCCAGGACAGGGTGATAACTATGGCTACACCTTC
12 NA once TRBJ2-7 TRBV2 CASSNRGGEQYF TGTGCCAGCAGCAATCGAGGGGGCGAGCAGTACTTC
11 NA NA TRBJ1-1 TRBV5-4 CASSRGAEAFF TGTGCCAGCAGCAGGGGCGCTGAAGCTTTCTTT
15 TRBD1 NA TRBJ1-1 TRBV28 CASSPTSDRAGEAFF TGTGCCAGCAGTCCCACATCGGACAGGGCTGGTGAGGCTTTCTTT
14 TRBD2 NA TRBJ2-1 TRBV5-6 CASSSPGLEYEQFF TGTGCCAGCAGCTCACCGGGACTAGAATATGAGCAGTTCTTC
12 NA NA TRBJ1-2 TRBV2 CASRVSGTGYTF TGTGCCAGCAGGGTCAGCGGTACTGGCTACACCTTC
14 TRBD2 NA TRBJ2-1 TRBV14 CASRVAGSLGEQFF TGTGCCAGCAGAGTAGCGGGATCTCTCGGTGAGCAGTTCTTC
14 NA NA TRBJ2-1 TRBV7-8 CASSYRVSYNEQFF TGTGCCAGCAGCTATCGGGTGTCGTACAATGAGCAGTTCTTC
14 TRBD1 NA TRBJ2-7 TRBV7-8 CASSQRDRVHEQYF TGTGCCAGCAGCCAACGGGACAGGGTACACGAGCAGTACTTC
12 NA NA TRBJ2-7 TRBV5-5 CASSPQRDEQYF TGTGCCAGCAGCCCCCAGAGAGACGAGCAGTACTTC
15 NA once TRBJ2-5 TRBV18 CASSPLGGVGETQYF TGTGCCAGCTCACCCCTTGGGGGTGTGGGAGAGACCCAGTACTTC